This is a list of T cell receptor beta chains from one sample in a study of shared clonotypes between healthy human individuals. Clones were read by immunoSEQ multiplex PCR, and TCRdb kept only the in-frame ones, dropping some. Of around 1.1 million clones in the sample, about four fifths are singletons; the top ten hold roughly 0.57%. The specimen was memory CD4+ T cells from PBMCs. The receptors derive from a man aged 18 to 35 in good health. Some clones in this sample may be carry-over from other donors' samples. Each CDR3 is given with its conserved first and last residue. Each record gives: V gene, J gene, D gene, clone size, CDR3 DNA, CDR3 protein. D genes are given only for firm matches. Part of the rows lack a size; the others show once, few, many or a class for expanded clones.

>TRBV6-5|TRBJ2-2|-|-
TGTGCCAGCACCTCCGCCGGGGAGCTGTTTTTT
CASTSAGELFF
>TRBV4-2|TRBJ1-4|-|-
TGTGCCAGCAGCCAAGATCGGGCCGCCAATGAAAAACTGTTTTTT
CASSQDRAANEKLFF
>TRBV11-2|TRBJ2-7|-|-
TGTGCCAGCAGCTTAGAGGTCCAGGGCAGTAGGTACGAGCAGTACTTC
CASSLEVQGSRYEQYF
>TRBV5-1|TRBJ2-7|TRBD2|-
TGCGCCAGCAGCTTTGGTAGCGGGGGTAACGAGCAGTACTTC
CASSFGSGGNEQYF
>TRBV7-2|TRBJ2-1|TRBD2|-
TGTGCCAGCAGCCCCCCGGGGGGTTCCTACAATGAGCAGTTCTTC
CASSPPGGSYNEQFF
>TRBV5-1|TRBJ2-7|-|-
TGCGCCAGCAGCCCGACTGCGGCCTCCTACGAGCAGTACTTC
CASSPTAASYEQYF
>TRBV7-3|TRBJ2-2|TRBD1|few
TGTGCCAGTAGACAGGGGGCGAACACCGGGGAGCTGTTTTTT
CASRQGANTGELFF
>TRBV10-3|TRBJ1-1|TRBD1|-
TGTGCCATCATGGGACAGGGATACACTGAAGCTTTCTTT
CAIMGQGYTEAFF
>TRBV5-1|TRBJ2-1|-|once
TGCGCCAGCAGTCAGGGTTCCTACAATGAGCAGTTCTTC
CASSQGSYNEQFF
>TRBV27|TRBJ2-5|-|-
TGTGCCGCTCGAGGGGCCTACGGAGGGCAAGAGACCCAGTACTTC
CAARGAYGGQETQYF
>TRBV4-1|TRBJ1-1|TRBD1|-
TGCGCCAGCAGCCAAGACAGGCTGAGGCGACAGGGCAGTGAAGCTTTCTTT
CASSQDRLRRQGSEAFF
>TRBV20-1|TRBJ1-1|-|-
TGCAGTGCTGAACTGAGCAGGGAAGCTTTCTTT
CSAELSREAFF
>TRBV5-6|TRBJ2-6|-|-
TGTGCCAGCAGCACAGGGCTCTCTGGGGCCAACGTCCTGACTTTC
CASSTGLSGANVLTF
>TRBV7-9|TRBJ1-4|TRBD1|few
TGTGCCAGCAGCCCCGGGACAGGGGTTGGTAGTGAAAAACTGTTTTTT
CASSPGTGVGSEKLFF
>TRBV6-5|TRBJ2-3|-|-
TGTGCCAGCAGTTCTCAGGGGAATTCGGGCACAGATACGCAGTATTTT
CASSSQGNSGTDTQYF
>TRBV20-1|TRBJ1-2|-|-
TGCAGTGCTTTCCACACCGCCCCTTACACCTTC
CSAFHTAPYTF
>TRBV27|TRBJ2-1|TRBD2|-
TGTGCCAGCAGTCAATCTAGCGGGAGGATCTCCTACAATGAGCAGTTCTTC
CASSQSSGRISYNEQFF
>TRBV5-1|TRBJ2-3|TRBD2|once
TGCGCCAGCAGCTTCGGTAGCGGGTCTATTAGCACAGATACGCAGTATTTT
CASSFGSGSISTDTQYF
>TRBV27|TRBJ2-7|-|-
TGTGCCAGCCGGTGGACCCTCGGCCCGTCCTACGAGCAGTACTTC
CASRWTLGPSYEQYF
>TRBV9|TRBJ2-1|TRBD2|many
TGTGCCAGCCACATGGGCGTTAGCGGGAGGTGGGCCAGGGTCAATGAGCAGTTCTTC
CASHMGVSGRWARVNEQFF
>TRBV7-2|TRBJ2-3|-|-
TGTGCCAGCAGCCTCACAGGATACCGCCCAGATACGCAGTATTTT
CASSLTGYRPDTQYF
>TRBV7-2|TRBJ2-3|TRBD1|once
TGTGCCAGCAGCTTAGCCCGGGACAGGGGAAGAGATACGCAGTATTTT
CASSLARDRGRDTQYF
>TRBV28|TRBJ1-5|-|-
TGTGCCAGCAGAGGATCAGGGAAGCACCAGCATTTT
CASRGSGKHQHF
>TRBV11-2|TRBJ2-1|-|once
TGTGCCAGCAGCTTGGACTACCGTACAAATGAGCAGTTCTTC
CASSLDYRTNEQFF
>TRBV7-3|TRBJ1-4|-|-
TGTGCCAGCGGTTTGGAAAAACTGTTTTTT
CASGLEKLFF
>TRBV6-5|TRBJ1-1|TRBD1|-
TGTGCCAGCAAAGGACAGGGGACGGGCACTGAAGCTTTCTTT
CASKGQGTGTEAFF
>TRBV15|TRBJ2-7|TRBD1|-
TGTGCCACCAGCAGAGAAGGACAGGGTCCCTACGAGCAGTACTTC
CATSREGQGPYEQYF
>TRBV14|TRBJ2-1|TRBD2|-
TGTGCCAGCAGCCCTGGGACTAGCGGGTACAATGAGCAGTTCTTC
CASSPGTSGYNEQFF
>TRBV5-1|TRBJ1-4|-|-
TGCGCCAGCAGCTTGGCCGGAGGGGCGGGGAGTGAAAAACTGTTTTTT
CASSLAGGAGSEKLFF
>TRBV28|TRBJ2-1|TRBD2|-
TGTGCCAGCTTAACAGGAGGGCGGGAGGTCGGTGAGCAGTTCTTC
CASLTGGREVGEQFF
>TRBV5-6|TRBJ2-1|TRBD2|-
TGTGCCAGCAGCTTGGGACTAGCTCTCCACAATGAGCAGTTCTTC
CASSLGLALHNEQFF
>TRBV10-3|TRBJ1-3|TRBD1|-
TGTGCCATCAGACCTCCGGGACAGGGGTCATACACCATATATTTT
CAIRPPGQGSYTIYF
>TRBV7-2|TRBJ1-5|-|-
TGTGCCAGCAGCCCTGGAAGGGTCGGGCAGCCCCAGCATTTT
CASSPGRVGQPQHF